Sequencing of this T cell receptor beta chain was carried out in a study of blood T cell repertoires in COVID-19. The V and J ends lost 1 base and 6 bases respectively, with 7 bases between them. This CDR3 spans 12 amino acids. Data came from immunoSEQ multiplex PCR; TCRdb stores just in-frame clones and leaves some out. The table records 210,000 or so clones, 90% of them present only once. This clone was seen only once. This TCR derives from a man over 45 with acute or convalescent COVID-19. The chain carries TRBV12-3 or TRBV12-4 and TRBJ2-7; D is undetermined. Sequences were obtained from peripheral blood. CDR3 nucleotides: TGTGCCAGCAGTTTAGGACTCGTCGAGCAGTACTTC. Encoded protein: CASSLGLVEQYF.